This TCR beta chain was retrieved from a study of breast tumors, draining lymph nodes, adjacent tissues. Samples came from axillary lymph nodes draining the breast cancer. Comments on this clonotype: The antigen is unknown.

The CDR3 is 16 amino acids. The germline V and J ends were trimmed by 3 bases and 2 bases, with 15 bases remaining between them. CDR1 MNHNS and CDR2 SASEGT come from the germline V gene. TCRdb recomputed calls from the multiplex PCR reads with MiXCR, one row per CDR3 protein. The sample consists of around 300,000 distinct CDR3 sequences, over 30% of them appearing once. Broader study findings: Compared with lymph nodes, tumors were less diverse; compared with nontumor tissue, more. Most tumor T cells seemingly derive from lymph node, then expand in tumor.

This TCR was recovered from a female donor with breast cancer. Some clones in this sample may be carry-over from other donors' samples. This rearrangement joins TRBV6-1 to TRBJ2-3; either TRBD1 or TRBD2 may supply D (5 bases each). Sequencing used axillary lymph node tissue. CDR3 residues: CASSDGTRGSTDTQYF. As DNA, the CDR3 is TGTGCCAGCAGTGATGGGACGCGCGGGTCCACAGATACGCAGTATTTT.